The 16 T cell receptor beta chains listed next were all sequenced from one sample in a study of a mutant IDH1 vaccine in newly diagnosed glioma. The time point here: week 5, during vaccination. All doses held 300 ug of mutant IDH1 20-mer peptide, with topical imiquimod. For these TCRs, the target antigens are not known. The table came from immunoSEQ multiplex PCR; TCRdb's copy has only in-frame clones and leaves some out. The profile shows around 58,000 clones, around 80% of them singletons. Sequencing used PBMCs, obtained from a glioma patient whose treatment included an IDH1 peptide vaccine. The receptors were gathered from a man under 40 with glioma.

This clone was observed a handful of times. The rearrangement links TRBV2 to TRBJ1-2, with 8 nucleotides matching TRBD1. V shed 6 bases, J shed 6 bases, and the junction held 9 bases outside the gene matches. Germline V CDR1 and CDR2: SNHLY, FYNNEI. The CDR3 is 14 residues long. The DNA of the CDR3 is TGTGCCAGCAGGAGGAGGGAGACAGGGGATGGCTACACCTTC. Amino acid sequence: CASRRRETGDGYTF. The full variable domain, rest sourced from reference TRBV2 and TRBJ1-2, is EPEVTQTPSHQVTQMGQEVILRCVPISNHLYFYWYRQILGQKVEFLVSFYNNEISEKSEIFDDQFSVERPDGSNFTLKIRSTKLEDSAMYFCASRRRETGDGYTFGSGTRLTVV.

V and J are TRBV5-1 and TRBJ2-3, with a weak D call TRBD2 (7 bases). Germline V gene sequence: CDR1 SGHRS, CDR2 YFSETQ. Trimming shortened V by 0 bases and J by 2 bases, and 19 bases separated the two germline ends. The CDR3 is 18 amino acids. CDR3 DNA: TGCGCCAGCAGCTTGGGATCGGGGGGACATATACCCACAGATACGCAGTATTTT. This gives the protein CASSLGSGGHIPTDTQYF.

This chain joins TRBV5-1 and TRBJ2-7; weak D call: TRBD1 (6 bases). This CDR3 has 14 residues. V lost 3 bases to trimming and J lost 5 bases, with 15 bases between them. Germline V gives CDR1 SGHRS, CDR2 YFSETQ. CDR3 coding DNA: TGCGCCAGCAGCTCCTTTGACAGGACCCACGAGCAGTACTTC. Protein product: CASSSFDRTHEQYF.

The chain joins TRBV5-1 to TRBJ2-7, with 9 bases fitting TRBD2. Germline CDR1 SGHRS, CDR2 YFSETQ. The CDR3 runs 13 residues. The J segment lost 2 bases and the V segment lost 4 bases, leaving 1 base of the junction unmatched. The DNA of the CDR3 is TGCGCCAGCAGCGCGGGGGGGCCCTACGAGCAGTACTTC. Its protein is CASSAGGPYEQYF.

The chain joins TRBV7-9 to TRBJ1-3; the match to TRBD1 covers 9 bases. The CDR3 covers 15 residues. J gave up 4 bases and V 0 bases, and 1 base lay outside the gene matches. Germline V gene data show CDR1 as SEHNR and CDR2 as FQNEAQ (reference sequence). The CDR3 DNA sequence: TGTGCCAGCAGCTTAGCCGGGACAGGGGGAAACACCATATATTTT. Amino acid sequence: CASSLAGTGGNTIYF.

The rearrangement uses TRBV6-5 and TRBJ1-1, with D perhaps TRBD1 (5 bases). This CDR3 contains 13 residues. Germline values: CDR1 MNHEY, CDR2 SVGAGI. The V gene lost 0 bases and the J gene lost 5 bases, with 7 bases spanning the gap. CDR3 bases: TGTGCCAGCAGTTACTCGACAGCGACTGAAGCTTTCTTT. Protein sequence: CASSYSTATEAFF.

The rearrangement joins TRBV4-1 to TRBJ2-1, with D possibly matching TRBD2 (6 bases). Deletions cut 8 bases from V and 0 bases from J, with 29 bases between. Germline CDR1 and CDR2: MGHRA and YSYEKL. The CDR3 has 20 amino acids. The CDR3 sequence is CASGGRRGGGRGDSYNEQFF. CDR3 DNA sequence: TGCGCCAGCGGTGGGCGGCGCGGAGGAGGGCGAGGGGACTCCTACAATGAGCAGTTCTTC.

This chain uses TRBV7-9 with TRBJ1-1, with 8 bases matching TRBD1. The germline V gene has CDR1 SEHNR and CDR2 FQNEAQ (reference sequence). With V trimmed by 4 bases and J by 7 bases, 11 bases remained unmatched. The CDR3 consists of 15 residues. DNA of the CDR3: TGTGCCAGCAGCTCCCTCGGACAGGGAAAAGGTGAAGCTTTCTTT. Amino acids: CASSSLGQGKGEAFF.

The chain joins TRBV7-9 to TRBJ1-2; no clear D. Per the germline V gene, CDR1 is SEHNR and CDR2 is FQNEAQ (reference sequence). Trimming cost V 3 bases and J 3 bases, with 11 bases left between them. The CDR3 is 14 residues long. The CDR3 DNA sequence: TGTGCCAGCAGCTTGCCCGGACCCGACTATGGCTACACCTTC. This sequence encodes CASSLPGPDYGYTF.

This clone has a handful of counts. The chain couples TRBV4-1 to TRBJ1-1; D uncertain. V was cut by 4 bases and J by 0 bases, with 12 bases left in between. CDR3 length equals 15 residues. Per the germline V gene, CDR1 is MGHRA and CDR2 is YSYEKL. CDR3 coding DNA: TGCGCCAGCAGCCCTCTCTTCGGCGTGAACACTGAAGCTTTCTTT. As protein: CASSPLFGVNTEAFF.

The genes are TRBV28 and TRBJ2-2; D perhaps matches TRBD2 (6 bases). The V and J ends lost 7 bases and 3 bases respectively, with 12 bases between them. Germline values: CDR1 MDHEN, CDR2 SYDVKM. The CDR3 is made up of 14 amino acids. The CDR3 sequence: CASNPWEDTGELFF. The CDR3 DNA reads as TGTGCCAGCAACCCTTGGGAGGACACCGGGGAGCTGTTTTTT.

The chain uses TRBV18 and TRBJ1-3; possibly TRBD1 for D (5 bases). This CDR3 is built from 14 residues. Per germline, CDR1 KGHSH and CDR2 LQKENI. V lost 3 bases and J 3 bases, leaving 9 bases between the germline ends. This CDR3 reads CASSPGGSGNTIYF. DNA for the CDR3: TGTGCCAGCTCACCCGGGGGAAGTGGAAACACCATATATTTT.

The chain has TRBV19 and TRBJ1-2; weak D call: TRBD1 (5 bases). The CDR3 consists of 15 residues. Germline loops: CDR1 LNHDA, CDR2 SQIVND (reference sequence). V lost 4 bases and J 5 bases, leaving 17 bases between the germline ends. CDR3 sequence: CASSTLGGGKYGYTF. CDR3 DNA: TGTGCCAGTAGTACCCTCGGGGGGGGAAAGTATGGCTACACCTTC.

This chain uses TRBV5-8 with TRBJ2-5; no clear D gene. Trimming pared 2 bases from V and 5 bases from J, leaving 13 bases between. Germline V CDR1 and CDR2: SGHTS, YDEGEE. This CDR3 is built from 14 residues. This CDR3 reads CASSFGFGRETQYF. The DNA of the CDR3 is TGTGCCAGCAGCTTTGGTTTTGGGCGGGAGACCCAGTACTTC.

This clone occurred once. V gene TRBV9 combines with J gene TRBJ2-5; D is perhaps TRBD1 (5 bases). V lost 2 bases and J lost 1, with 6 bases in between. The CDR3 runs to 13 residues. Per germline, CDR1 SGDLS and CDR2 YYNGEE. The CDR3 DNA sequence: TGTGCCAGCAGCGTGGACATCCAAGAGACCCAGTACTTC. This gives the protein CASSVDIQETQYF.

The J gene is TRBJ2-2, the V gene TRBV5-6; D uncertain. The CDR3 spans 17 residues. With 7 bases removed from V and 1 base from J, the gap between germline ends came to 20 bases. Per germline, CDR1 SGHDT and CDR2 YYEEEE. CDR3 region: CASGRLLHALNTGELFF. The CDR3 DNA reads TGTGCCAGCGGCCGATTACTACACGCCTTGAACACCGGGGAGCTGTTTTTT.